One sample yielded the 6 T cell receptor beta chains listed below, sequenced in a study of T-cell memory formation after mild COVID-19. Each CDR3 protein gets one entry after TCRdb re-called the 5' RACE reads with MiXCR. The sample consists of around 310,000 distinct CDR3 sequences, around 20% of them appearing once. What was sequenced was PBMCs or a T cell subset sorted from them (not recorded which). The receptors here all came from a man between 18 and 29 years old who had mild COVID-19 (a few samples of this study predate the infection). Cell type and time point are not known.

This clonotype appeared a few times. The chain has TRBV4-1 and TRBJ1-4, with D unresolved. Germline V lookup: CDR1 MGHRA, CDR2 YSYEKL. There are 16 residues in the CDR3. The V end lost 1 base, the J end lost 4 bases, and 13 bases lay between the germline ends. This CDR3 reads CASSQGKRGGNEKLFF. CDR3 coding DNA: TGCGCCAGCAGCCAAGGGAAGAGAGGAGGTAATGAAAAACTGTTTTTT.

This clonotype was observed a handful of times. The gene calls are TRBV5-1 and TRBJ2-2; D not resolved. The CDR3 runs 15 residues. Trimming took 5 bases from V and 1 from J, leaving 12 bases between them. Germline values: CDR1 SGHRS, CDR2 YFSETQ. Written as DNA, the CDR3 is TGCGCCAGCAGACCCGACGATAGGAACACCGGGGAGCTGTTTTTT. Amino acids: CASRPDDRNTGELFF.

In this sample, this clonotype turned up a few times. This chain links TRBV4-1 with TRBJ1-1; D is unresolved. The CDR3 runs 14 residues. CDR1 and CDR2 from the germline V gene are MGHRA and YSYEKL. V was trimmed by 3 bases and J by 0 bases, leaving 8 bases between them. CDR3 bases: TGCGCCAGCAGCCACCGAGAGCTGAACACTGAAGCTTTCTTT. This gives the protein CASSHRELNTEAFF.

This clonotype was found a few times. The CDR3 here is CSASSSSGVGETQYF. The CDR3 DNA is TGCAGTGCTAGTTCTTCTAGCGGGGTGGGAGAGACCCAGTACTTC. The chain combines TRBV20-1 with TRBJ2-5; the match to TRBD2 covers 9 bases. The CDR3 has 15 amino acids. V shed 3 bases, J shed 4 bases, and the junction held 9 bases outside the gene matches. From germline, CDR1 is DFQATT and CDR2 SNEGSKA (reference sequence).

The genes are TRBV6-4 and TRBJ1-6, with D uncertain. V was trimmed by 4 bases and J by 10 bases, leaving 14 bases between them. Germline V gene sequence: CDR1 MRHNA, CDR2 SNTAGT. The length of the CDR3 is 14 residues. CDR3 in DNA: TGTGCCAGCAGTGCCTCGTCTCGGTCCTCACCCCTCCACTTT. It translates to CASSASSRSSPLHF.

The gene calls are TRBV9 and TRBJ2-1; TRBD2 agrees at 8 bases. This CDR3 is 13 amino acids long. In germline, CDR1 is SGDLS, CDR2 YYNGEE. V was clipped by 7 bases and J by 8 bases; unmatched bases: 8. CDR3 sequence: CASSRGGGDEQFF. The CDR3 DNA reads TGTGCCAGCTCCCGGGGGGGTGGCGATGAGCAGTTCTTC.